Sequencing of this TCR beta chain was carried out in a study of shared clonotypes between healthy human individuals (TCRdb year 2020). As for the study more broadly: A couple of women and a few men aged 18 to 49 years were included in the cohort. For each donor, three plates each were used for CD4 naive and CD4 memory, two plates were used for CD8 naive, and one plate was used for CD8 memory. The study deeply sequenced blood TCR repertoires of several healthy adults to estimate repertoire size and the extent of clonotype sharing between individuals. Different laboratories and diverse techniques were used to prepare libraries and sequence TCR repertoires, to increase sequencing depth and limit assay-specific biases. Between about 0.85 and 9.5 billion PBMCs per donor were obtained by leukapheresis.

Using the deep immunoSEQ assay, TCR CDR3 regions were amplified from genomic DNA by multiplex PCR. Extracted genomic DNA from each cell subset was distributed evenly across all wells of several immunoSEQ 96-well plates, and each plate was treated as a replicate. For sorted subsets, each replicate PCR was loaded with approximately 0.2 ug genomic DNA, equivalent to 30,000 or so T cell genomes. Purified libraries were quantified with a Qubit 3.0 fluorometer, sized on a Bioanalyzer 2100, and re-quantified with the KAPA Library Quantification kit. Every immunoSEQ 96-well plate was sequenced on a separate single-read 150-cycle Illumina NextSeq 550 flow cell. The published analysis was carried out like this. The immunoSEQ output contained only junctional sequences without quality scores, so filtering could not match that applied to full-length reads. To assign V/J genes and CDR3, sequences were annotated using PyIR, a Python wrapper for IgBLAST v1.9, with IMGT germline references. Reads were filtered out if the reads had weak V/J assignments (E-value above 1e-6), no CDR3, stop codons, out-of-frame junctions, or ambiguous translated residues. A V3J clonotype was defined by an identical inferred V gene, J gene, and CDR3 amino acid sequence. To compute the percentage overlap between repertoires, the number of shared unique clonotypes was divided by the size of the smaller repertoire. Richness of each repertoire was evaluated using RTK rarefaction, the Chao1 estimator, and Recon v2.1 estimates of unobserved clonotypes. For all TCRbeta clonotypes obtained by the gDNA method from a few donors, generation probabilities were computed with OLGA. TCRdb took over this immuneACCESS table, retaining in-frame rearrangements with V and J assigned. Such tables are incomplete; in checked studies, under half of the missing clones stem from an unresolved V gene, and the remainder is unexplained. The DNA gave D and trimming, while V, J and clone size come from that table. In all, the sample holds about 2 million clones, and around 95% of those were seen once. The ten largest clones represent 0.13% of the sample.

Taken from the germline V gene, the CDR1 and CDR2 loops are KGHSH and LQKENI. The cysteine opens and the phenylalanine closes a CDR3 of 13 amino acids. Here the CDR3 DNA is all that survives: 39 bases in frame from base 1. At the junction V is shortened by 4 bases and J by 7 bases; bases outside the gene matches: 4. On the study overall, not on this receptor specifically: Even with the large sequencing depth, rarefaction of the sorted-subset datasets indicated that sequencing was incomplete. Because the study included only a small number of donors, the genetic and exposure-history diversity represented was limited. Only blood was sampled, and tissue TCR repertoires likely differ from those in blood. Compared with non-shared clonotypes, the clonotypes found in all four sorted-subset donors had higher generation probabilities. Naive subsets generally had larger estimated clonotype richness than memory subsets did. Approximately 5% of naive CD4, approximately 3.7% of naive CD8, 2% to 2.5% of memory CD4, and around 0.4% of memory CD8 clonotypes were shared across a few donors. Pairwise subsampling indicated that sequencing depth was expected to affect the degree of clonotype sharing among donors.

On this clone itself: Its antigen specificity is not known. The sample holds no much larger clone one base away, and base qualities are not on file.

Healthy HIV-negative adults with no recently reported acute infections or vaccinations were included as donors. All donors were Caucasian adults living in Nashville, Tennessee, USA. CD4+ T cells were enriched by magnetic negative selection, after which naive cells were positively selected on CD45RA and the negative fraction was taken as the memory subset. Blood was obtained by leukapheresis, after which PBMCs were separated by Ficoll-Histopaque density gradient centrifugation and cryopreserved in liquid nitrogen vapor phase. Analytical flow cytometry was used to check the purity and quantity of every magnetically sorted T cell population. Genomic DNA was isolated from each sorted fraction and quantified by UV absorbance on a Nanodrop 2000c.

The sequence is built from TRBV18 and TRBJ1-5; a stretch of 7 junction bases matches TRBD1. Sequencing was done on a sample of naive CD4+ T cells sorted from blood. Reading the label with the study, this specimen's cell subset or site is: CD45RA+ positively selected. This clonotype originated in a young man in good health. The CDR3 region: CASSLTDRQPQHF. The DNA sequence is as follows: TGTGCCAGCTCACTAACGGACAGGCAGCCCCAGCATTTT.